This T cell receptor beta chain derives from a study of blood T cell repertoires in COVID-19 (TCRdb year 2020). With respect to the entire study: The collaborator samples originated in the United States, Italy and Spain and spanned the acute and convalescent phases of COVID-19. Where available, HLA class I and class II types were taken from metadata supplied by the sample provider and were not determined by assay-based typing. The repertoires were released in a freely available public database intended as a resource for research on the immune response to SARS-CoV-2. The dataset comprised deeply sampled blood TCRbeta repertoires from subjects exposed to, actively infected with, or recovered from COVID-19. The sample metadata nearly always contained a de-identified subject ID, COVID-19 status, age in years and sex. The samples were drawn from the first 160 participants of the ongoing ImmuneRACE study and from 950 to 1,500 subjects provided by 6 global collaborators. The prospective study material was composed of cDNA or gDNA derived from T cells, B-cell-depleted T cells, or PBMCs. Study-wide conclusions, independent of this receptor: The quantity of clinical and demographic metadata differed by source and by participant and was supplied without curation.

TCRbeta CDR3 regions were amplified from genomic DNA using the immunoSEQ Assay, a bias-controlled multiplex PCR. The published analysis was carried out like this. Within the assay, amplification of reference gene primers was used to estimate how many nucleated cells each sample contained. To quantify the absolute abundance of each unique TCRbeta CDR3 rearrangement, sequence reads were collapsed and filtered. For each sample, productive Simpson clonality was calculated by taking the square root of Simpson's diversity index across productive rearrangements. Entries here come from immuneACCESS through TCRdb and include only in-frame sequences with V and J called. Some clones fail to appear in such tables; in the studies checked, an unresolved V gene covers under half of the shortfall, and the cause of the remainder is unknown. V, J and clone size are taken as reported in that table, and D and trimming were inferred from the DNA itself. This sample lists about 33,000 clones; less than 90% were detected once. The ten largest clones add up to more than 20% of the sample.

A word on this clone: Its cognate antigen has yet to be identified. No base quality values were provided; no much bigger clone lies one nucleotide off.

The CDR3 contains 19 residues, cysteine and phenylalanine counted. The DNA shown is the 57-base CDR3, in frame from base 1. CDR1 is given as LGHNA and CDR2 as YNFKEQ, both from the germline V gene. Trimming accounts for 0 bases at V and 9 bases at J, while the number of junction bases matched to no gene is 17. Each collaborating institution followed its own protocols to collect whole blood in K2EDTA tubes. Collaborator samples were shipped for TCRbeta analysis as frozen whole blood, isolated PBMCs, or DNA extracted from either sample type. Recombination linked TRBV4-2 to TRBJ2-7, with 13 bases matching TRBD2. This receptor was obtained from a woman older than 75 with active or convalescent COVID-19. Sequencing used peripheral blood. The DNA sequence reads TGTGCCAGCAGCCAAGAAAGTTGGCGGGGGGGACTAGCGGGGATTTGGCAGTACTTC. The encoded protein is CASSQESWRGGLAGIWQYF.